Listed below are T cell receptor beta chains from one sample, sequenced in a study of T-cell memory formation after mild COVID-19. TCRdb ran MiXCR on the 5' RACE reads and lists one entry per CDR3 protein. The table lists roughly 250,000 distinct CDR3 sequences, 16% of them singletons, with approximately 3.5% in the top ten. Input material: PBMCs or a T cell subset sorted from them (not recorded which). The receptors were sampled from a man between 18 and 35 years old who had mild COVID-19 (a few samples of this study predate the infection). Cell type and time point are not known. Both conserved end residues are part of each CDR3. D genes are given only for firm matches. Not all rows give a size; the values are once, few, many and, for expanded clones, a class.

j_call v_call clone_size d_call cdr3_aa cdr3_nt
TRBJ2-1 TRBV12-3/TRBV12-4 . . CASSLVVNEQFF TGTGCCAGCAGTTTAGTAGTCAATGAGCAGTTCTTC
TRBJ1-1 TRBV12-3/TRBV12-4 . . CASSLQGETEAFF TGTGCCAGCAGTTTGCAGGGAGAGACTGAAGCTTTCTTT
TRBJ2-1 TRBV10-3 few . CAISDWDEQFF TGTGCCATCAGTGACTGGGATGAGCAGTTCTTC
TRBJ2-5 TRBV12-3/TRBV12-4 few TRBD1 CASSSAGTGGETQYF TGTGCCAGCAGCTCAGCCGGGACAGGGGGGGAGACCCAGTACTTC
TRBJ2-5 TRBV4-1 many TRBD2 CASSQETSGGFWTQYF TGCGCCAGCAGCCAGGAGACTAGCGGAGGATTTTGGACCCAGTACTTC
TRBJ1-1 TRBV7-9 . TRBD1 CASSRTGTTEAFF TGTGCCAGCAGCAGGACAGGGACCACTGAAGCTTTCTTT
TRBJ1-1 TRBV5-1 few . CASSSNFGPLEEAFF TGCGCCAGCAGCTCTAACTTCGGACCTCTTGAAGAAGCTTTCTTT
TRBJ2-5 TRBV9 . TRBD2 CASSPRLAVQETQYF TGTGCCAGCAGCCCGAGACTAGCCGTACAAGAGACCCAGTACTTC
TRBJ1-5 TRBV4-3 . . CASSQESTEKPQHF TGCGCCAGCAGCCAAGAGAGTACGGAGAAGCCCCAGCATTTT
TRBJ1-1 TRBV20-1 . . CSASRDAAFF TGCAGTGCTAGTAGGGACGCAGCTTTCTTT
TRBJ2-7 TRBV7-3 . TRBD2 CASSSLAGASYEQYF TGTGCCAGCAGCTCCCTAGCGGGGGCCTCCTACGAGCAGTACTTC
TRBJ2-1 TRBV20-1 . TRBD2 CSASVRRTSINEQFF TGCAGTGCTAGCGTTAGGAGGACTAGCATCAATGAGCAGTTCTTC
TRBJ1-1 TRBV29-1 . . CSVRKLGTEAFF TGCAGCGTCCGAAAACTAGGGACTGAAGCTTTCTTT
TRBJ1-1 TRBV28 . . CASINTNTEAFF TGTGCCAGTATTAACACGAACACTGAAGCTTTCTTT
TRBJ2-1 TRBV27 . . CASIGLGANEQFF TGTGCCAGCATTGGACTCGGGGCCAATGAGCAGTTCTTC
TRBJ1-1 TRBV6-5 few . CASSYSGPTNTEAFF TGTGCCAGCAGTTATTCCGGACCGACGAACACTGAAGCTTTCTTT
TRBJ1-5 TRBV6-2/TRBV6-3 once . CASIPPLRAQHF TGTGCCAGCATACCTCCCTTGAGGGCCCAGCATTTT
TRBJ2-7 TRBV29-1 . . CSVGPGHAYEQYF TGCAGCGTAGGACCGGGACACGCCTACGAGCAGTACTTC
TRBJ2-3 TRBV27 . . CASSLTPDTQYF TGTGCCAGCAGTTTAACGCCGGATACGCAGTATTTT
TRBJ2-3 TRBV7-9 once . CAVHGGRADTQYF TGTGCCGTCCACGGGGGAAGGGCAGATACGCAGTATTTT
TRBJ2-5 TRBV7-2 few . CASIFRVQETQYF TGTGCCAGCATCTTCCGGGTTCAAGAGACCCAGTACTTC
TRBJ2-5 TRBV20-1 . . CSAREAQETQYF TGCAGTGCTAGAGAGGCCCAAGAGACCCAGTACTTC
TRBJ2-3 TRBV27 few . CASSPGQFTDTQYF TGTGCCAGCAGTCCCGGACAGTTCACAGATACGCAGTATTTT